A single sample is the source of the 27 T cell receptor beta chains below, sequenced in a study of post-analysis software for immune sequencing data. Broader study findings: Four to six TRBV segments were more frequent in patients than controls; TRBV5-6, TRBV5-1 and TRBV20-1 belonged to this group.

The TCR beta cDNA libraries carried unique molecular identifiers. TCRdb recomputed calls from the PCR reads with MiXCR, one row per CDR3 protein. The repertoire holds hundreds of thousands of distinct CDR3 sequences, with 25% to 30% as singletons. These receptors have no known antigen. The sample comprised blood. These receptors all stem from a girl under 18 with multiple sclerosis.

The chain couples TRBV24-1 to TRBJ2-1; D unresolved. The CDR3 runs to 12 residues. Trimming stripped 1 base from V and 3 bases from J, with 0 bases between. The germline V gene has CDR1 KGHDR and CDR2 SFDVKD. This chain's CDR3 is CATSDFYNEQFF. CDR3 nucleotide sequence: TGTGCCACCAGTGATTTCTACAATGAGCAGTTCTTC.

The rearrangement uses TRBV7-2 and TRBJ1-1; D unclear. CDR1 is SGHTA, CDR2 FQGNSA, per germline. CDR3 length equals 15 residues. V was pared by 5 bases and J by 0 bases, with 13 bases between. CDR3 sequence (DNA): TGTGCCAGCAGCCCTAGCCTGGGCATGAACACTGAAGCTTTCTTT. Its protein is CASSPSLGMNTEAFF.

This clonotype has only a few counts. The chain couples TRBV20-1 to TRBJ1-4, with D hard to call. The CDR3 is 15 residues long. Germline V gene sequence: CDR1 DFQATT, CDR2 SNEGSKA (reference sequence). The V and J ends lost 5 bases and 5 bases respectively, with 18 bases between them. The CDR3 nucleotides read TGCAGTGCTTCCCTCGCAGACACACTAAATGAAAAACTGTTTTTT. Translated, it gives CSASLADTLNEKLFF.

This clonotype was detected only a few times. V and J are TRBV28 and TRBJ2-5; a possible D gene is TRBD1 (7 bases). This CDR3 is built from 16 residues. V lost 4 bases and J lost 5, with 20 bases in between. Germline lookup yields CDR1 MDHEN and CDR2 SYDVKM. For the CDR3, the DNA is TGTGCCAGCAGTTGGGGGCGCGGGACAGTCGGTGAGACCCAGTACTTC. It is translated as CASSWGRGTVGETQYF. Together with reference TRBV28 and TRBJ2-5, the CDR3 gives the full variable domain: DVKVTQSSRYLVKRTGEKVFLECVQDMDHENMFWYRQDPGLGLRLIYFSYDVKMKEKGDIPEGYSVSREKKERFSLILESASTNQTSMYLCASSWGRGTVGETQYFGPGTRLLVL.

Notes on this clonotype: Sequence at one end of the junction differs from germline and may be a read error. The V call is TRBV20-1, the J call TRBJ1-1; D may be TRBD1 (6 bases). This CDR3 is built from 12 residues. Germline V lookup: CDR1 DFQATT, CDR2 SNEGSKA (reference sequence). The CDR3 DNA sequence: TGCGGTGCTACAGGGTGGGGCGCTGAAGCTTTCTTT. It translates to CGATGWGAEAFF.

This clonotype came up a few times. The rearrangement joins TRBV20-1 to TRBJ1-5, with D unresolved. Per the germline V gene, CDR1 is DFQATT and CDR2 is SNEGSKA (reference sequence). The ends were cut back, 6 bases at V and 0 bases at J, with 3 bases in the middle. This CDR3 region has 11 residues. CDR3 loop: CSATSNQPQHF. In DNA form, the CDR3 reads TGCAGTGCAACTAGCAATCAGCCCCAGCATTTT.

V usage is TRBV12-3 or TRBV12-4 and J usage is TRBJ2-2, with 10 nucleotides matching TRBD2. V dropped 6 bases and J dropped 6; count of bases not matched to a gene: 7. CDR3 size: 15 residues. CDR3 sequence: CASSKAGGPAGELFF. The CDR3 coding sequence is TGTGCCAGCAGCAAAGCGGGGGGGCCCGCCGGGGAGCTGTTTTTT.

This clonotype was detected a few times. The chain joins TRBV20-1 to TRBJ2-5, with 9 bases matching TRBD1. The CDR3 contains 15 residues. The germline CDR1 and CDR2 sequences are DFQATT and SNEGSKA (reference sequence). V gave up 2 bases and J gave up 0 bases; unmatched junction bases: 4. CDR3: CSARPHRGHQETQYF. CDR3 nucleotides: TGCAGTGCTAGACCCCACAGGGGGCACCAAGAGACCCAGTACTTC.

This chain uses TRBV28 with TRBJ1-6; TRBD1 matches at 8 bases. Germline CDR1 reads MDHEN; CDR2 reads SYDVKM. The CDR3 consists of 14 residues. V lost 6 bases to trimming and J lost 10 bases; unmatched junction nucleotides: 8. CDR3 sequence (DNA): TGTGCCAGCAGGCGGGACAGGTCAGCCTCACCCCTCCACTTT. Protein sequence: CASRRDRSASPLHF.

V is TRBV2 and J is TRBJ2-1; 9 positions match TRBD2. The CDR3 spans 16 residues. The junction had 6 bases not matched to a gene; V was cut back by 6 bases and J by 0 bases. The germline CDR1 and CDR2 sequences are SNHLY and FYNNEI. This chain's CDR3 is CASRTSRGGSYNEQFF. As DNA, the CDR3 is TGTGCCAGCAGGACCTCGCGGGGGGGCTCCTACAATGAGCAGTTCTTC. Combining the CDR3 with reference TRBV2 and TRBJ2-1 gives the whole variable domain EPEVTQTPSHQVTQMGQEVILRCVPISNHLYFYWYRQILGQKVEFLVSFYNNEISEKSEIFDDQFSVERPDGSNFTLKIRSTKLEDSAMYFCASRTSRGGSYNEQFFGPGTRLTVL.

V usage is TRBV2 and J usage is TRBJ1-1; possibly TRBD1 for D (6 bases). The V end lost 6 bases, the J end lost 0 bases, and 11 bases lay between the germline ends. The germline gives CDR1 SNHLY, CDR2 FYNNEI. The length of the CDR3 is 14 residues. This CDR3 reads CASRADSMNTEAFF. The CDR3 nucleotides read TGTGCCAGCAGGGCGGACAGTATGAACACTGAAGCTTTCTTT.

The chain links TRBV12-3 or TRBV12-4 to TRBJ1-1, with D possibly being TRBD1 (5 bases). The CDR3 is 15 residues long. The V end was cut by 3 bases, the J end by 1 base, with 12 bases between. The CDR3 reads CASSLSLGGNTEAFF. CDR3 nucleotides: TGTGCCAGCAGTTTGTCATTGGGGGGGAACACTGAAGCTTTCTTT.

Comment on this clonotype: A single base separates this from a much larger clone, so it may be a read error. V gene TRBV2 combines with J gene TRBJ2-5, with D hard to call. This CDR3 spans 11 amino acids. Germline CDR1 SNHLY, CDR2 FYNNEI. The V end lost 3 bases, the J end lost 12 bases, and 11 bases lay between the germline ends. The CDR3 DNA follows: TGTGCCAGCAGTGAGGCAGTGAAGGAGTACTTC. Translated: CASSEAVKEYF.

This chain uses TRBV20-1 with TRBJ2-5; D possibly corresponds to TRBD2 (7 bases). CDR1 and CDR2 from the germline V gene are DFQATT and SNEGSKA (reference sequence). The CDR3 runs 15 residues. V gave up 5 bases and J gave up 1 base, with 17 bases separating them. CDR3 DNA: TGCAGTGCTCCGTCCCCGGCGGGGGCCCAAGAGACCCAGTACTTC. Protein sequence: CSAPSPAGAQETQYF.

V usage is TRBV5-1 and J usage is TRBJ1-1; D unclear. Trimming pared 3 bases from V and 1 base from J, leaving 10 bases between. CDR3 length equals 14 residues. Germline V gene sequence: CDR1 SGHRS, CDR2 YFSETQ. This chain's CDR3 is CASSSLDGNTEAFF. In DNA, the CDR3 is TGCGCCAGCAGCTCCCTGGACGGGAACACTGAAGCTTTCTTT.

The CDR3 bases are TGTGCCATCCAAGACGGGAGGGGAAGGCAAGAGACCCAGTACTTC. Translating it yields CAIQDGRGRQETQYF. J is TRBJ2-5 and V is TRBV28; 8 bases match TRBD2. Trimming removed 10 bases from V and 2 bases from J; junction bases left unmatched: 12. Germline CDR1 reads MDHEN; CDR2 reads SYDVKM. The CDR3 has 15 amino acids.

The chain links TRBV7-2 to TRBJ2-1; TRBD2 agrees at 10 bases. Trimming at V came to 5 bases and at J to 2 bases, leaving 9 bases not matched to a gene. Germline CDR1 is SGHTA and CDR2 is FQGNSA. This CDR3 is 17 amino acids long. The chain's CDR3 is CASSPQAGGPPYNEQFF. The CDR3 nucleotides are TGTGCCAGCAGCCCGCAAGCGGGGGGGCCTCCCTACAATGAGCAGTTCTTC.

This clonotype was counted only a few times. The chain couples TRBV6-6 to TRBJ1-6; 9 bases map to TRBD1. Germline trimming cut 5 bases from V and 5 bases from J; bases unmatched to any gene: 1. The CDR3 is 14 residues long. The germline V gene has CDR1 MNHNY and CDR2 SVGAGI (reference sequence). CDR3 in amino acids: CASSRQGDNSPLHF. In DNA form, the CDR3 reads TGTGCCAGCAGTCGACAGGGGGATAATTCACCCCTCCACTTT.

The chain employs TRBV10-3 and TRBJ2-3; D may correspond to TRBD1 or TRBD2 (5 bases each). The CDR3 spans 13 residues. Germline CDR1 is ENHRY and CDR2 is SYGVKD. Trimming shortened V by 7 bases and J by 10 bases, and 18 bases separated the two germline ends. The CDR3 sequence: CAITPNGAAPQYF. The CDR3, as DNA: TGTGCCATCACTCCAAACGGGGCGGCCCCGCAGTATTTT.

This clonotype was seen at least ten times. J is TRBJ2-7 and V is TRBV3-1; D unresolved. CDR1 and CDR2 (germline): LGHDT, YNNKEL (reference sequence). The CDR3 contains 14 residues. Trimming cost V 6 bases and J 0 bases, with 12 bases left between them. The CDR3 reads CASSQDPSSYEQYF. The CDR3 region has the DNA TGTGCCAGCAGTCAGGACCCGAGCTCCTACGAGCAGTACTTC.

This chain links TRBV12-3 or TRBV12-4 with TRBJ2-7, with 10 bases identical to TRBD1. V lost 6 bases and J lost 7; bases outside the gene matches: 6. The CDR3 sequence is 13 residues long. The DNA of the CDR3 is TGTGCCAGCAGGCGACAGGGGGCGAGGGAGCAGTACTTC. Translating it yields CASRRQGAREQYF.

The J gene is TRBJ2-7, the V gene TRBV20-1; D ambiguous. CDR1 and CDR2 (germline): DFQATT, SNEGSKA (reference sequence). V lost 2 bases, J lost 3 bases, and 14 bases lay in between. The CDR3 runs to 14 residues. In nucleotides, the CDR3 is TGCAGTGCTAGACAGGCCAGCGTGCACTACGAGCAGTACTTC. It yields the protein CSARQASVHYEQYF.

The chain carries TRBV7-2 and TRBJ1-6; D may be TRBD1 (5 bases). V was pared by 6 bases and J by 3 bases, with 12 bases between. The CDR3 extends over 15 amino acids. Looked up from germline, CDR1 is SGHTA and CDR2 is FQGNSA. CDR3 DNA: TGTGCCAGCAGTAGGGGCATAAACTATAATTCACCCCTCCACTTT. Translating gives CASSRGINYNSPLHF.

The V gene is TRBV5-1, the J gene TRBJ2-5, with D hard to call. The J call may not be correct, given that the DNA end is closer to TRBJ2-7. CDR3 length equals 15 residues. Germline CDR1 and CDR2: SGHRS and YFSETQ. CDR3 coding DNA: TGCGCCAGCAGCTTGTATATTCGTGGGGTCTACGAGCAGTACTTC. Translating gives CASSLYIRGVYEQYF.

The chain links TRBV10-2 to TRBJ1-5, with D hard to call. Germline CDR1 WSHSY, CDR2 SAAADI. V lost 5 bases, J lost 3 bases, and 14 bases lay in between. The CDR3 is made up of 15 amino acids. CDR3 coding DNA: TGCGCCAGCAGTATGTGGGGATTTTCCAATCAGCCCCAGCATTTT. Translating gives CASSMWGFSNQPQHF.

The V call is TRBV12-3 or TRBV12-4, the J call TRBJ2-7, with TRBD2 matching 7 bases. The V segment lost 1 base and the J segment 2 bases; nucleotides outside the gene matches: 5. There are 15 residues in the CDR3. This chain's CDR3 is CASSLEAGTTYEQYF. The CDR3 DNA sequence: TGTGCCAGCAGTTTAGAAGCGGGGACCACCTACGAGCAGTACTTC.

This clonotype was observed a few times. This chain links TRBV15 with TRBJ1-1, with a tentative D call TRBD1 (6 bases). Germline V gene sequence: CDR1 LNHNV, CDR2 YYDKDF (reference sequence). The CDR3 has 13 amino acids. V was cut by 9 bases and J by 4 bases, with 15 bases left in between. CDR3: CATGGPLITEAFF. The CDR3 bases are TGTGCCACGGGGGGCCCCCTGATCACTGAAGCTTTCTTT. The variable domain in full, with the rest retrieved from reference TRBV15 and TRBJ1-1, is DAMVIQNPRYQVTQFGKPVTLSCSQTLNHNVMYWYQQKSSQAPKLLFHYYDKDFNNEADTPDNFQSRRPNTSFCFLDIRSPGLGDTAMYLCATGGPLITEAFFGQGTRLTVV.